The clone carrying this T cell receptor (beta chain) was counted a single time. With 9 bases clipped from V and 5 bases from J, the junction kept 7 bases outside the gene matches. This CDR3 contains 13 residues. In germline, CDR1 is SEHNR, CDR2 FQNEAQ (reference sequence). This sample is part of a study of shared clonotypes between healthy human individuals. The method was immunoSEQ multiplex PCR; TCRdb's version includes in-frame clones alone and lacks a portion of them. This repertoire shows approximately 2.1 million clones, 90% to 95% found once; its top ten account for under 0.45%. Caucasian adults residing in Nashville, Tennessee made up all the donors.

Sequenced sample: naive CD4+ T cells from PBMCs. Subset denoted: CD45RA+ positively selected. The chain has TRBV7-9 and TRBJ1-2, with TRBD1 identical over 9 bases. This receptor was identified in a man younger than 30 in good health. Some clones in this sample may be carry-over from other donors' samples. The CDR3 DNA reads TGTGCCAGTACTCTGGACAGGGGTTATGGCTACACCTTC. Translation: CASTLDRGYGYTF.